The rows below give T cell receptor beta chains drawn from one sample of a study of T cell responses to AZD1222 COVID-19 vaccine. Some clones are missing from TCRdb's copy, which holds only in-frame ones; the method was immunoSEQ multiplex PCR. The table shows about 90,000 clones, with 88% occurring only once. The specimen comprised peripheral blood, sampled 28 days after the second AZD1222 dose. The receptors originated from an adult who received the AZD1222 COVID-19 vaccine. Each CDR3 is given with its conserved first and last residue. Clone size appears in some rows only: once, few, many, or a class for an expanded clone.

TRBJ2-3,TRBV5-8,once,CASSYERVTDTQYF
TRBJ1-6,TRBV25-1,NA,CASRTGQNSPLHF
TRBJ1-6,TRBV28,NA,CASSSRGPVSSYNSPLHF
TRBJ1-1,TRBV15,NA,CATSTGSPEAFF
TRBJ1-2,TRBV5-8,NA,CASSSSSRNYGYTF
TRBJ2-1,TRBV7-9,NA,CASSLEGRAPGDEQFF
TRBJ1-2,TRBV18,NA,CASSPADRGNGYTF
TRBJ2-1,TRBV19,NA,CASSQGGLRYNEQFF
TRBJ2-1,TRBV7-3,NA,CASSLIAGGSYNEQFF
TRBJ2-7,TRBV19,NA,CASSNLYEQYF
TRBJ1-5,TRBV21-1,NA,CASSNGTAGASNQPQHF
TRBJ2-2,TRBV5-1,NA,CASSLVPVELNTGELFF
TRBJ2-2,TRBV19,NA,CASSIGTSGSIVAGELFF
TRBJ2-1,TRBV9,NA,CASSRTPEITIEQFF
TRBJ2-5,TRBV5-1,NA,CASSPGGRGRRETQYF
TRBJ2-2,TRBV6-5,NA,CASSYSSGRGTGELFF
TRBJ2-6,TRBV4-3,NA,CASSQDSGAGANVLTF
TRBJ2-5,TRBV2,NA,CASTEGGLGPETQYF
TRBJ2-3,TRBV19,NA,CASSQGLAGGDTQYF
TRBJ2-3,TRBV7-9,NA,CASRTSVAGGTDTQYF
TRBJ2-7,TRBV20-1,NA,CSASSAGEQYF
TRBJ2-2,TRBV5-5,NA,CASSLNTPNTGELFF